This T cell receptor beta chain is from a study of cytomegalovirus exposure and HLA in healthy donors. As regards this clone: Its antigen is unknown.

General observations from the study: Per published reports, the classifier diagnosed cytomegalovirus status with high specificity and sensitivity.

V was clipped by 4 bases and J by 1 base; unmatched bases: 4. This CDR3 has 16 residues. Per germline, CDR1 KGHSH and CDR2 LQKENI. PCR employed 60 Vbeta and 13 Jbeta primers. Profiled with immunoSEQ multiplex PCR; TCRdb holds only in-frame clones, not every one. This table has 150,000 to 200,000 clones, approximately 80% appearing once. This rearrangement joins TRBV18 to TRBJ2-2; 9 nucleotides align to TRBD2. The material sequenced was PBMCs. The source of this sequence is a man aged 18-30 years in good health and CMV-seronegative. The DNA of the CDR3 is TGTGCCAGCTCACAAAGTAGCGGGAGGAACACCGGGGAGCTGTTTTTT. It is translated as CASSQSSGRNTGELFF. Filled out from reference TRBV18 and TRBJ2-2, the complete variable domain reads NAGVMQNPRHLVRRRGQEARLRCSPMKGHSHVYWYRQLPEEGLKFMVYLQKENIIDESGMPKERFSAEFPKEGPSILRIQQVVRGDSAAYFCASSQSSGRNTGELFFGEGSRLTVL.